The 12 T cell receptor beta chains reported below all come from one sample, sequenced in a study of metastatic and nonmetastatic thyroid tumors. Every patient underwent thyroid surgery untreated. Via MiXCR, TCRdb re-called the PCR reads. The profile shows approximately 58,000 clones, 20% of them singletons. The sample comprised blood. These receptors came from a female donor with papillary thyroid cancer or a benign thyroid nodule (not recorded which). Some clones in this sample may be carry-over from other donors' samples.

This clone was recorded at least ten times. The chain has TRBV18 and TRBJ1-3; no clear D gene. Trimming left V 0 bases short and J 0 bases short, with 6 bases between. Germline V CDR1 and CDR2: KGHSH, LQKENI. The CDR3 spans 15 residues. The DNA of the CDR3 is TGTGCCAGCTCACCACCGGGGAACTCTGGAAACACCATATATTTT. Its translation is CASSPPGNSGNTIYF.

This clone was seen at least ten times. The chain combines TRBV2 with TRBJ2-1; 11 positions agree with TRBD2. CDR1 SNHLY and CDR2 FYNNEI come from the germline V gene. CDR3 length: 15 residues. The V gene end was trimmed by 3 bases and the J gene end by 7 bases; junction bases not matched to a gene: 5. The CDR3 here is CASSESGLAVNEQFF. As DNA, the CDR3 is TGTGCCAGCAGTGAGTCGGGACTAGCGGTGAATGAGCAGTTCTTC.

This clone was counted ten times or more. The CDR3 DNA follows: TGCAGTGCTAGAGATAGGGATGGTCTTAACTATGGCTACACCTTC. This sequence encodes CSARDRDGLNYGYTF. This chain uses TRBV20-1 with TRBJ1-2; D is undetermined. Deletions cut 0 bases from V and 1 base from J, with 12 bases between. Germline V gene lookup returns CDR1 DFQATT and CDR2 SNEGSKA (reference sequence). The CDR3 covers 15 residues.

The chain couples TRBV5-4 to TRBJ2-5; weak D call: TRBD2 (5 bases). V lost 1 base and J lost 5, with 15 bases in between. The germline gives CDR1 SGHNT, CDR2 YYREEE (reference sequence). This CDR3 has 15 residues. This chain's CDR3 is CASSLNSDSRETQYF. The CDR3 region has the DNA TGTGCCAGCAGCTTGAATAGCGACTCTCGGGAGACCCAGTACTTC.

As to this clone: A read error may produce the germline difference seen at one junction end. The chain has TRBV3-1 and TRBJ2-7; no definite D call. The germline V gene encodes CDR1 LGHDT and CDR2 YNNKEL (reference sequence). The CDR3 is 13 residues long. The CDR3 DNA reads TGTGCCAGCAGCTTGAGGCCCGACTTCGAGAAGTACTTC. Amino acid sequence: CASSLRPDFEKYF.

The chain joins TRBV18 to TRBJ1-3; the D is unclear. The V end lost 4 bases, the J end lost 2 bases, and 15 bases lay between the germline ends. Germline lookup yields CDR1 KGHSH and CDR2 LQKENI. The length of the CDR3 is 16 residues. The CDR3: CASSQGRFPPGNTIYF. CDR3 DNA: TGTGCCAGCTCACAAGGACGATTTCCCCCTGGAAACACCATATATTTT.

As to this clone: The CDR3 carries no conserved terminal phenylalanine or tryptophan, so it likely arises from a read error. This chain's CDR3 is CARSFLSLRAPNNSPLHI. CDR3 nucleotide sequence: TGTGCCAGAAGTTTCCTCTCGCTCAGGGCCCCAAATAATTCACCCCTCCACATT. The genes are TRBV28 and TRBJ1-6, with D possibly matching TRBD1 (5 bases). This CDR3 contains 18 residues. Germline V gives CDR1 MDHEN, CDR2 SYDVKM.

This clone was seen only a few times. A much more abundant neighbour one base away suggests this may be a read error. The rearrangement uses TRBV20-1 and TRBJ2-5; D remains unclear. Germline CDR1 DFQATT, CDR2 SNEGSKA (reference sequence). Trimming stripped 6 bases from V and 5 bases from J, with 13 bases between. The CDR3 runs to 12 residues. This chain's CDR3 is CSADVWPETQYF. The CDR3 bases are TGCAGTGCCGATGTGTGGCCGGAGACCCAGTACTTC.

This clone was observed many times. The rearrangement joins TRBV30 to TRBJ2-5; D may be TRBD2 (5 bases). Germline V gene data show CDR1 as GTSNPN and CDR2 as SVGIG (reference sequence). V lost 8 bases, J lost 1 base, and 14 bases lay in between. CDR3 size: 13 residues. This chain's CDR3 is CARGSQAQETQYF. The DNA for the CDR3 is TGTGCCAGAGGGTCCCAGGCCCAAGAGACCCAGTACTTC.

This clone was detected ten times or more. Here the CDR3 reads CASMGGSPLHF. As DNA, the CDR3 is TGTGCCAGCATGGGGGGTTCACCCCTCCACTTT. The J gene is TRBJ1-6, the V gene TRBV28; D perhaps matches TRBD1 (5 bases). Germline values: CDR1 MDHEN, CDR2 SYDVKM. CDR3 size: 11 residues. V was clipped by 7 bases and J by 9 bases, with 7 bases between them.

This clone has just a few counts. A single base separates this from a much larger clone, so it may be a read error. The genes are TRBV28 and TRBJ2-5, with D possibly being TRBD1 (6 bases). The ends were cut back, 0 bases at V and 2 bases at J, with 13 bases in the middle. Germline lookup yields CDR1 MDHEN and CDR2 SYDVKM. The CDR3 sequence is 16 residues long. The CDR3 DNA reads TGTGCCAGCAGTTTATGTGGGGGACACAGACAAGAGACCCAGTACTTC. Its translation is CASSLCGGHRQETQYF.

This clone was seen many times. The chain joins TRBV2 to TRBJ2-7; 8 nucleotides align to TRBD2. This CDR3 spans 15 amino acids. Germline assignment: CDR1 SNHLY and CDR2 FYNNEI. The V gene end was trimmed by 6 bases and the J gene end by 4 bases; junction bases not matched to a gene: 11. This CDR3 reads CASRGGLAGAYEQYF. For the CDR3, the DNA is TGTGCCAGCAGGGGAGGACTAGCCGGAGCTTACGAGCAGTACTTC.